This entry concerns a single TCR beta chain. J was trimmed by 3 bases and V by 4 bases; bases with no gene match: 11. Per the germline V gene, CDR1 is SGDLS and CDR2 is YYNGEE. This CDR3 comprises 17 residues. TCRdb's table, derived via immunoSEQ multiplex PCR, lists solely in-frame clones and lacks some. The sample lists roughly 47,000 clones, around 90% seen once, with about 10% in the top ten. This sample stems from a study of OX40 agonist ivuxolimab in advanced cancers. The clonotype originates from an adult with an advanced solid tumor such as melanoma, head and neck, liver or kidney cancer. This specimen consisted of CD4+ or CD8+ T cells sorted from blood, obtained in a trial of the OX40 agonist ivuxolimab. The chain recombines TRBV9 with TRBJ2-3; 10 nucleotides line up with TRBD2. CDR3 loop: CASSKFQRGGLTDTQYF. The CDR3 DNA reads TGTGCCAGCAGCAAATTCCAGCGGGGGGGATTGACAGATACGCAGTATTTT. Complete variable domain (other parts from reference TRBV9 and TRBJ2-3): DSGVTQTPKHLITATGQRVTLRCSPRSGDLSVYWYQQSLDQGLQFLIQYYNGEERAKGNILERFSAQQFPDLHSELNLSSLELGDSALYFCASSKFQRGGLTDTQYFGPGTRLTVL.